This section outlines one T cell receptor (beta chain) sequence together with its context. This record belongs to a study of blood T cell repertoires in COVID-19. Study summary: Researchers got acute and convalescent COVID-19 samples from the United States, Italy and Spain.

The repertoire was sequenced with immunoSEQ multiplex PCR; TCRdb's copy has only in-frame clones and lacks some. The profile covers 200,000 or so clones, with about 84% appearing a single time and approximately 18% taken by the ten largest. The CDR3 covers 13 residues. V was clipped by 1 base and J by 6 bases, with 9 bases between them. The germline V gene has CDR1 LGHDT and CDR2 YNNKEL (reference sequence). The receptor was isolated from a person aged 70 to 80 with COVID-19, enrolled during active disease. The sample taken for sequencing was peripheral blood. The rearrangement links TRBV3-1 (or the pseudogene TRBV3-2) to TRBJ1-2; D unresolved. This CDR3 is CASSQGRSDGYTF. CDR3 nucleotide sequence: TGTGCCAGCAGCCAAGGGCGGTCGGATGGCTACACCTTC.